This TCR beta chain was sequenced for a study of blood T cell repertoires in COVID-19. V gave up 3 bases and J gave up 1 base, with 21 bases separating them. The CDR3 loop spans 17 amino acids. Germline values: CDR1 GTSNPN, CDR2 SVGIG (reference sequence). The assay was immunoSEQ multiplex PCR, and TCRdb's table has in-frame clones only and misses some. The table records some 200,000 clones, about 85% of them present only once. The sequenced sample was peripheral blood. V usage is TRBV30 and J usage is TRBJ1-2, with D perhaps TRBD1 (6 bases). The sequence derives from a woman aged 80 or over with active or convalescent COVID-19. The CDR3 DNA follows: TGTGCCTGGAGACCGGGGTCTCTGGGGGGGCTTAACTATGGCTACACCTTC. Protein sequence: CAWRPGSLGGLNYGYTF. Looking up the rest from reference TRBV30 and TRBJ1-2 gives the full variable domain: SQTIHQWPATLVQPVGSPLSLECTVEGTSNPNLYWYRQAAGRGLQLLFYSVGIGQISSEVPQNLSASRPQDRQFILSSKKLLLSDSGFYLCAWRPGSLGGLNYGYTFGSGTRLTVV.